This paragraph covers one TCR beta chain sequence. While infection was still active, Seattle patients were enrolled and then followed longitudinally. Produced via immunoSEQ multiplex PCR; TCRdb's table is partial and in-frame only. The sample has roughly 120,000 clones; more than 70% are singletons. V dropped 6 bases and J dropped 1 base, with 10 bases sitting between them. There are 13 residues in the CDR3. CDR1 and CDR2 (germline): MDHEN, SYDVKM. The data originate from a study of blood T cell repertoires in COVID-19. Study-wide background: Sites across the United States, Italy and Spain contributed samples from acute and convalescent COVID-19. PBMCs, B-cell-depleted T cells, or T cells provided the cDNA or gDNA that made up the material.

The TCR comes from a woman of 80 years or more with COVID-19, enrolled during active disease. This sequence joins TRBV28 and TRBJ2-7; D is uncertain. Sequences were obtained from peripheral blood. CDR3 DNA: TGTGCCAGCAGCCTAGGAGTTTCCTACGAGCAGTACTTC. It yields the protein CASSLGVSYEQYF. Drawing the rest from reference TRBV28 and TRBJ2-7, the complete variable domain is DVKVTQSSRYLVKRTGEKVFLECVQDMDHENMFWYRQDPGLGLRLIYFSYDVKMKEKGDIPEGYSVSREKKERFSLILESASTNQTSMYLCASSLGVSYEQYFGPGTRLTVT.